The rows below give T cell receptor beta chains drawn from one sample of a study of response to subunit inactivated influenza vaccine. A single record per CDR3 protein comes from TCRdb applying MiXCR to the RT-PCR reads. Of about 500,000 distinct CDR3 sequences in the sample, about 15% are singletons; the top ten hold 3% to 3.5%. Sequences were derived from CD4+ T cells sorted from PBMCs, sampled about 24 months after vaccination. Every receptor here comes from a man aged 45-69 years who received an inactivated influenza vaccine. Each CDR3 is given with its conserved first and last residue.

v_gene,j_gene,CDR3aa
TRBV4-1,TRBJ1-2,CASSQDRAYGYTF
TRBV20-1,TRBJ1-6,CSARVGQGLGSPLHF
TRBV15,TRBJ2-1,CATSHPGSYNEQFF
TRBV6-1,TRBJ2-7,CASSETGNNFYEQYF
TRBV11-2,TRBJ2-3,CASSARTGGSTDTQYF
TRBV25-1,TRBJ2-5,CASSDSRGSTETQYF
TRBV29-1,TRBJ2-7,CSVVTDRYNEQYF
TRBV7-2,TRBJ2-7,CASSLVGLAGGGEQYF
TRBV12-3/TRBV12-4,TRBJ1-1,CASTTWRRMSTEAFF
TRBV7-2,TRBJ2-5,CASSFKTGGTQYF
TRBV7-2,TRBJ2-3,CASSLDPGLDTQYF
TRBV20-1,TRBJ2-7,CSIGRSRSYEQYF
TRBV29-1,TRBJ2-1,CSVGGLYNEQFF
TRBV7-6,TRBJ1-5,CASSSPNQPQHF
TRBV28,TRBJ2-7,CASNEMTSGGYEQYF
TRBV30,TRBJ2-3,CAWGGGQVNTQYF
TRBV15,TRBJ2-5,CATSRDPPETQYF
TRBV4-2,TRBJ2-5,CASSPRQEETQYF
TRBV4-3,TRBJ2-1,CASSQEAAGGVPDEQFF
TRBV6-1,TRBJ2-1,CASSPQYRGKEDEQFF
TRBV5-1,TRBJ1-2,CASSDNRRANYGYTF
TRBV3-1,TRBJ2-1,CASSPVGLARNEQFF
TRBV12-3/TRBV12-4,TRBJ1-2,CASSLGQLSGYTF
TRBV28,TRBJ2-2,CASSRLAGGAGELFF
TRBV12-3/TRBV12-4,TRBJ2-6,CASRLSGANVLTF
TRBV20-1,TRBJ1-4,CSARREKLFF
TRBV3-1,TRBJ2-3,CASSTTGLPTDTQYF
TRBV5-1,TRBJ2-5,CASSPGAYKETQYF
TRBV20-1,TRBJ1-4,CSARVPDQEFESF
TRBV12-3/TRBV12-4,TRBJ1-1,CASSLTRTSAFF
TRBV29-1,TRBJ1-2,CSGTPGGGGYTF